This T cell receptor (beta chain) derives from a study of OX40 agonist ivuxolimab in advanced cancers. Across the whole study: A mean age of around 63 years, range 23 to 79, was recorded, and approximately 80% were male.

CDR3 length equals 15 residues. In germline, CDR1 is SGDLS, CDR2 YYNGEE. The V gene end was trimmed by 2 bases and the J gene end by 3 bases; junction bases not matched to a gene: 3. The data were produced by immunoSEQ multiplex PCR, yet TCRdb's version contains in-frame clones alone and is incomplete. Of roughly 86,000 clones listed, approximately 90% are singletons. The chain employs TRBV9 and TRBJ1-3; 9 bases align to TRBD1. Sequenced here: CD4+ or CD8+ T cells sorted from blood, sampled in a trial of the OX40 agonist ivuxolimab. The sequence was obtained from an adult with an advanced solid tumor such as melanoma, head and neck, liver or kidney cancer. The CDR3 DNA sequence: TGTGCCAGCAGCGTCAGGACAGGGGTTGGAAACACCATATATTTT. This gives the protein CASSVRTGVGNTIYF. The whole variable domain, filled in from reference TRBV9 and TRBJ1-3, reads DSGVTQTPKHLITATGQRVTLRCSPRSGDLSVYWYQQSLDQGLQFLIQYYNGEERAKGNILERFSAQQFPDLHSELNLSSLELGDSALYFCASSVRTGVGNTIYFGEGSWLTVV.